This is a list of T cell receptor beta chains from one sample in a study of human CD4 T cells and Enterobacteriaceae. Sequencing was performed with immunoSEQ multiplex PCR; in TCRdb, only in-frame clones are kept and a portion is missing. The sample gives about 27,000 clones, roughly 80% of which show up once; around 0.88% is in the top ten. The source material was memory CD4+ T cells from blood. Receptors were obtained from a human donor in good health. Each CDR3 is given with its conserved first and last residue. Each record gives: clone size, D gene, V gene, J gene, CDR3 DNA, CDR3 protein. The D gene is left open where the match is weak. Part of the rows lack a size; the others show once, few, many or a class for expanded clones.

abundance: -; d_gene: -; v_gene: TRBV29-1; j_gene: TRBJ2-7; CDR3nt: TGCAGCGCCTCAGTCACAAGCTCCTACGAGCAGTACTTC; CDR3aa: CSASVTSSYEQYF
abundance: -; d_gene: TRBD2; v_gene: TRBV6-6; j_gene: TRBJ2-3; CDR3nt: TGTGCCAGCTCACCGGGACTAGCGGAGCGCACAGATACGCAGTATTTT; CDR3aa: CASSPGLAERTDTQYF
abundance: -; d_gene: -; v_gene: TRBV28; j_gene: TRBJ1-2; CDR3nt: TGTGCCAGCTACACCTCCCGGGACGGGGGCTACACCTTC; CDR3aa: CASYTSRDGGYTF
abundance: -; d_gene: -; v_gene: TRBV11-2; j_gene: TRBJ2-7; CDR3nt: TGTGCCAGCAGCTTATACCGACAGGCTGCCTACGAGCAGTACTTC; CDR3aa: CASSLYRQAAYEQYF
abundance: -; d_gene: -; v_gene: TRBV4-1; j_gene: TRBJ2-3; CDR3nt: TGCGCCAGCAGCCGAAAGGACAGCACAGATACGCAGTATTTT; CDR3aa: CASSRKDSTDTQYF
abundance: -; d_gene: -; v_gene: TRBV2; j_gene: TRBJ1-4; CDR3nt: TGTGCCAGCAGTGAATCCCTTAATGAAAAACTGTTTTTT; CDR3aa: CASSESLNEKLFF
abundance: -; d_gene: -; v_gene: TRBV29-1; j_gene: TRBJ2-7; CDR3nt: TGCAGCGTTGTAGAGGAGGCTAGCTCGGGCGAGCAGTACTTC; CDR3aa: CSVVEEASSGEQYF
abundance: once; d_gene: -; v_gene: TRBV15; j_gene: TRBJ2-2; CDR3nt: TGTGCCACCAGCAGAGAAGGACGAAGGGGGTCCGGCGGGGAGCTGTTTTTT; CDR3aa: CATSREGRRGSGGELFF
abundance: -; d_gene: TRBD2; v_gene: TRBV6-4; j_gene: TRBJ2-1; CDR3nt: TGTGCCAGCAGCTCTAGCGGGGACTCCTACAATGAGCAGTTCTTC; CDR3aa: CASSSSGDSYNEQFF
abundance: -; d_gene: -; v_gene: TRBV7-3; j_gene: TRBJ2-3; CDR3nt: TGTGCCAGCAGCTTAAATCTGGATACGCAGTATTTT; CDR3aa: CASSLNLDTQYF
abundance: -; d_gene: -; v_gene: TRBV5-1; j_gene: TRBJ1-6; CDR3nt: TGCGCCAGCAGCTTCCGGGGAGATGAGAATTCACCCCTCCACTTT; CDR3aa: CASSFRGDENSPLHF
abundance: -; d_gene: -; v_gene: TRBV5-1; j_gene: TRBJ2-5; CDR3nt: TGCGCCAGCAGCCCCAGTGGGTTGTACCAAGAGACCCAGTACTTC; CDR3aa: CASSPSGLYQETQYF
abundance: -; d_gene: TRBD2; v_gene: TRBV4-2; j_gene: TRBJ2-1; CDR3nt: TGTGCCAGCAGCCAAGGGGGGCTAGCGGGGTACAATGAGCAGTTCTTC; CDR3aa: CASSQGGLAGYNEQFF
abundance: -; d_gene: TRBD2; v_gene: TRBV5-1; j_gene: TRBJ2-5; CDR3nt: TGCGCCAGCAGCCCGGGGGGTCCGGGGGTACAAGAGACCCAGTACTTC; CDR3aa: CASSPGGPGVQETQYF
abundance: -; d_gene: TRBD2; v_gene: TRBV28; j_gene: TRBJ2-1; CDR3nt: TGTGCCAGCAGTTTGACTAGCGGGAGACATGAGCAGTTCTTC; CDR3aa: CASSLTSGRHEQFF
abundance: -; d_gene: -; v_gene: TRBV5-1; j_gene: TRBJ1-4; CDR3nt: TGCGCCAGCAGCGGTCTGGGGAATGAAAAACTGTTTTTT; CDR3aa: CASSGLGNEKLFF
abundance: -; d_gene: -; v_gene: TRBV30; j_gene: TRBJ2-3; CDR3nt: TGTGCCTGGAGTGTACAATGCGGGACGCAGTATTTT; CDR3aa: CAWSVQCGTQYF
abundance: -; d_gene: -; v_gene: TRBV19; j_gene: TRBJ1-2; CDR3nt: TGTGCCAGTAGTAAAGGAGGAAAATACTATGGCTACACCTTC; CDR3aa: CASSKGGKYYGYTF
abundance: few; d_gene: -; v_gene: TRBV28; j_gene: TRBJ1-2; CDR3nt: TGTGCCACCTCCCCGGCGGCGGGGGTTCTTGGCTACACCTTC; CDR3aa: CATSPAAGVLGYTF
abundance: -; d_gene: TRBD2; v_gene: TRBV29-1; j_gene: TRBJ2-1; CDR3nt: TGCAGCGTTGAAGTTGCTCTGGCGGGAGGGAGGGGTGAGCAGTTCTTC; CDR3aa: CSVEVALAGGRGEQFF
abundance: -; d_gene: -; v_gene: TRBV7-2; j_gene: TRBJ1-6; CDR3nt: TGTGCCGGTAAATCGGGCAATAATTCACCCCTCCACTTT; CDR3aa: CAGKSGNNSPLHF
abundance: -; d_gene: -; v_gene: TRBV7-8; j_gene: TRBJ2-7; CDR3nt: TGTGCCAGCAGCTTAGACTCCGTGGTGGGAAGTGCCTACGAGCAGTACTTC; CDR3aa: CASSLDSVVGSAYEQYF
abundance: -; d_gene: -; v_gene: TRBV19; j_gene: TRBJ2-7; CDR3nt: TGTGCCAGCGTAGTGGGTGGGCTCGAGCAGTACTTC; CDR3aa: CASVVGGLEQYF
abundance: -; d_gene: -; v_gene: TRBV7-8; j_gene: TRBJ2-3; CDR3nt: TGTGCCAGCAGCTTAGCCCCCTCCACAGATACGCAGTATTTT; CDR3aa: CASSLAPSTDTQYF
abundance: -; d_gene: -; v_gene: TRBV4-1; j_gene: TRBJ1-5; CDR3nt: TGCGCCAGCAGCCGGGAGGGAAACCCTAGCAATCAGCCCCAGCATTTT; CDR3aa: CASSREGNPSNQPQHF